What follows are 9 T cell receptor beta chains derived from one specimen sequenced in a study of response to subunit inactivated influenza vaccine. TCRdb reprocessed the RT-PCR reads via MiXCR and lists one record per CDR3 protein. The sample comprises 450,000 to 700,000 distinct CDR3 sequences, 14% of which are singletons, and around 10% rests with the top ten. This material consisted of PBMCs from blood, taken 12 days after vaccination. These receptors originate from a middle-aged man who received an inactivated influenza vaccine.

J is TRBJ1-3 and V is TRBV25-1; maybe TRBD1 (6 bases). Germline V gives CDR1 MGHDK, CDR2 SYGVNS. The V and J ends lost 6 bases and 2 bases respectively, with 14 bases between them. CDR3 length: 15 amino acids. CDR3 loop: CASSEVGGAGNTIYF. In nucleotides, the CDR3 is TGTGCCAGCAGCGAAGTAGGGGGAGCTGGAAACACCATATATTTT.

V and J are TRBV7-3 and TRBJ2-7; 11 bases match TRBD1. The J segment lost 4 bases and the V segment lost 2 bases, leaving 4 bases of the junction unmatched. This CDR3 comprises 15 residues. CDR1 is SGHTA, CDR2 FQGTGA, per germline. The CDR3 DNA reads as TGTGCCAGCAGCTTACGGGGACAGGGGGATTACGAGCAGTACTTC. Translated, it gives CASSLRGQGDYEQYF.

The chain couples TRBV7-2 to TRBJ2-3; perhaps TRBD2 as D (7 bases). V shed 0 bases and J shed 5 bases, with 15 bases lying between them. CDR3 length: 16 residues. CDR1 and CDR2 from the germline V gene are SGHTA and FQGNSA. CDR3 DNA: TGTGCCAGCAGCTTAGCCTTTCGGGGGGCCCAAGATACGCAGTATTTT. Translation: CASSLAFRGAQDTQYF. The complete variable domain, with remaining parts taken from reference TRBV7-2 and TRBJ2-3, reads GAGVSQSPSNKVTEKGKDVELRCDPISGHTALYWYRQSLGQGLEFLIYFQGNSAPDKSGLPSDRFSAERTGGSVSTLTIQRTQQEDSAVYLCASSLAFRGAQDTQYFGPGTRLTVL.

This chain uses TRBV2 with TRBJ1-1; 7 nucleotides align to TRBD1. V gave up 2 bases and J gave up 1 base; unmatched junction bases: 4. CDR1 SNHLY and CDR2 FYNNEI come from the germline V gene. The CDR3 contains 15 residues. The CDR3 region has the DNA TGTGCCAGCAGTGAATCCAGGGGGAGGAACACTGAAGCTTTCTTT. It codes for CASSESRGRNTEAFF.

This clonotype occurred a few times. The chain joins TRBV20-1 to TRBJ2-2; D might be TRBD2 (6 bases). V lost 6 bases, J lost 2 bases, and 16 bases lay in between. Germline lookup yields CDR1 DFQATT and CDR2 SNEGSKA (reference sequence). The CDR3 loop spans 15 amino acids. The CDR3 DNA follows: TGCAGTGCCCCAATCGCGGGGTTAAACACCGGGGAGCTGTTTTTT. Protein: CSAPIAGLNTGELFF.

V and J are TRBV20-1 and TRBJ1-1; no firm D call. From germline, CDR1 is DFQATT and CDR2 SNEGSKA (reference sequence). V was pared by 1 base and J by 4 bases, with 13 bases between. The CDR3 covers 14 residues. CDR3 amino acids: CSARVRGRGTEAFF. CDR3 DNA: TGCAGTGCTAGAGTTCGGGGTCGGGGCACTGAAGCTTTCTTT.

V and J are TRBV13 and TRBJ2-7; 9 bases line up with TRBD2. J gave up 6 bases and V 5 bases, and 11 bases lay outside the gene matches. The CDR3 covers 15 residues. Germline CDR1 reads PRHDT; CDR2 reads FYEKMQ (reference sequence). CDR3 in DNA: TGTGCCAGCAGCCCCCGGATAGCGGGAGTTTCCGAGCAGTACTTC. It is translated as CASSPRIAGVSEQYF. The complete variable domain, with remaining parts taken from reference TRBV13 and TRBJ2-7, reads AAGVIQSPRHLIKEKRETATLKCYPIPRHDTVYWYQQGPGQDPQFLISFYEKMQSDKGSIPDRFSAQQFSDYHSELNMSSLELGDSALYFCASSPRIAGVSEQYFGPGTRLTVT.

DNA of the CDR3: TGTGCCAGCAGCTTAGCAATAGCTGCGATCAATGAGCAGTTCTTC. Translating gives CASSLAIAAINEQFF. The chain carries TRBV7-2 and TRBJ2-1; D gene ambiguous. Trimming cost V 0 bases and J 6 bases, with 12 bases left between them. Germline loops: CDR1 SGHTA, CDR2 FQGNSA. CDR3 size: 15 residues.

The sample holds many counts of this clonotype. The rearrangement uses TRBV12-3 or TRBV12-4 and TRBJ1-6; TRBD1 aligns across 10 bases. The CDR3 runs 14 residues. Unmatched junction bases numbered 4, after V lost 4 bases and J lost 10 bases. The CDR3 region is CASSSGQGGSPLHF. CDR3 in DNA: TGTGCCAGCAGTTCCGGACAGGGGGGATCACCCCTCCACTTT.